This TCR beta chain was captured by sequencing in a study of T-cell memory formation after mild COVID-19. Study as a whole: TCR clusters were mostly donor specific.

The study's findings and limits: There were some responding clones in pre-infection memory, which suggested that cross-reactive memory had joined.

CDR3 length equals 14 residues. After removal of 7 bases from V and 4 bases from J, the junction contained 7 bases not matched to a gene. The germline CDR1 and CDR2 sequences are SGHTA and FQGNSA. Concerning this clonotype: Its target is not known.

MiXCR, run by TCRdb on the 5' RACE reads, gives a single entry per CDR3 protein. The sample lists 300,000 to 350,000 distinct CDR3 sequences; roughly an eighth were seen once. The sequencing sample was made of PBMCs or a T cell subset sorted from them (not recorded which). The sequence came from a man younger than 35 who had mild COVID-19 (a few samples of this study predate the infection). Cell type and time point are not known. This chain connects TRBV7-2 to TRBJ1-1; 9 nucleotides line up with TRBD1. CDR3 bases: TGTGCCAGCACCAGAAACAGGGGGCTCACTGAAGCTTTCTTT. It codes for CASTRNRGLTEAFF. Looking up the rest from reference TRBV7-2 and TRBJ1-1 gives the full variable domain: GAGVSQSPSNKVTEKGKDVELRCDPISGHTALYWYRQSLGQGLEFLIYFQGNSAPDKSGLPSDRFSAERTGGSVSTLTIQRTQQEDSAVYLCASTRNRGLTEAFFGQGTRLTVV.